The 7 T cell receptor beta chains listed next were all sequenced from one sample in a study of liver allograft versus peripheral blood T cells (dated by TCRdb to the early 2020s). Regarding the study in general: In liver transplant recipients, the study looked at T cell receptor repertoires in the peripheral blood and set them against the repertoires found within the transplanted livers.

The data were produced on an Illumina MiSeq. Using fastp trimming at Q25 and MiXCR clonotype assembly, TCRdb reanalyzed the public sequencing data and kept in-frame beta chains. All rows with the same CDR3 protein become a single entry with the most common DNA and genes. The sample yields 8,300 or so distinct CDR3 sequences; roughly 15% were counted once. The top ten clones comprise approximately 4.2% of the sample. The receptors come from a human patient who had a liver transplant. After a transplant, certain T cells may trace back to the graft donor.

The V gene is TRBV19, the J gene TRBJ2-7, with D uncertain. The CDR3 extends over 15 amino acids. Trimming cost V 4 bases and J 0 bases, with 13 bases left between them. The germline V gene encodes CDR1 LNHDA and CDR2 SQIVND (reference sequence). The DNA of the CDR3 is TGTGCCAGTAGTAAAACAGATTCCCTCTCCTACGAGCAGTACTTC. Translated, it gives CASSKTDSLSYEQYF. The full variable domain, with the rest looked up from reference TRBV19 and TRBJ2-7, is DGGITQSPKYLFRKEGQNVTLSCEQNLNHDAMYWYRQDPGQGLRLIYYSQIVNDFQKGDIAEGYSVSREKKESFPLTVTSAQKNPTAFYLCASSKTDSLSYEQYFGPGTRLTVT.

Within the sample, this clonotype is medium-sized. The V call is TRBV19, the J call TRBJ2-2; no clear D. The CDR3 loop spans 15 amino acids. Trimming pared 3 bases from V and 4 bases from J, leaving 12 bases between. The germline V gene encodes CDR1 LNHDA and CDR2 SQIVND (reference sequence). CDR3 nucleotide sequence: TGTGCCAGTAGTATGAAGCCCATTATCACCGGGGAGCTGTTTTTT. It encodes CASSMKPIITGELFF.

By its share, this clonotype is medium-sized. The rearrangement links TRBV6-1 to TRBJ1-3, with D maybe TRBD1 (6 bases). This CDR3 has 15 residues. Germline CDR1 reads MNHNS; CDR2 reads SASEGT. Trimming pared 8 bases from V and 3 bases from J, leaving 17 bases between. In DNA form, the CDR3 reads TGTGCCAGCTTTCGAGACAGGAGGCTTGGAAACACCATATATTTT. Residues: CASFRDRRLGNTIYF.

This clonotype was detected many times. J is TRBJ2-7 and V is TRBV27, with a tentative D call TRBD2 (6 bases). Germline CDR1 reads MNHEY; CDR2 reads SMNVEV (reference sequence). V shed 4 bases and J shed 3 bases, with 22 bases lying between them. This CDR3 is built from 17 residues. The CDR3 DNA sequence: TGTGCCAGCAGTTCATTCCCCATGCGGGGCGCAAACTACGAGCAGTACTTC. This translates into CASSSFPMRGANYEQYF.

The CDR3 DNA sequence: TGCGCCAGTAAAGACAACAGGGGTTATAGGACAGATACGCAGTATTTT. It codes for CASKDNRGYRTDTQYF. The chain joins TRBV5-1 to TRBJ2-3; 7 bases align to TRBD1. Unmatched junction bases numbered 15, after V lost 8 bases and J lost 3 bases. This CDR3 spans 16 amino acids. Germline CDR1 is SGHRS and CDR2 is YFSETQ.

In this sample, this clonotype turned up many times. The chain is built from TRBV19 and TRBJ1-1, with 10 positions matching TRBD1. The length of the CDR3 is 14 residues. Germline lookup yields CDR1 LNHDA and CDR2 SQIVND (reference sequence). V lost 7 bases to trimming and J lost 6 bases; unmatched junction nucleotides: 8. CDR3: CASKRQGANPEAFF. In DNA, the CDR3 is TGTGCCAGTAAGAGACAGGGGGCCAATCCTGAAGCTTTCTTT.

The gene calls are TRBV5-4 and TRBJ2-3, with 14 bases fitting TRBD2. The CDR3 runs 17 residues. J gave up 1 base and V 0 bases, and 1 base lay outside the gene matches. Germline loops: CDR1 SGHNT, CDR2 YYREEE (reference sequence). The CDR3 DNA sequence: TGTGCCAGCAGCTTGGAGGGACTAGCGGGAGGCACAGATACGCAGTATTTT. This sequence encodes CASSLEGLAGGTDTQYF.